Given below is one TCR beta chain in context. Original processing notes: Estimation of nucleated cell counts relied on the amplification of reference gene primers. Clones were read by immunoSEQ multiplex PCR, and TCRdb kept only the in-frame ones, dropping some. V and J calls and clone size are copied from that table; D and trimming were computed from the DNA. Of 130,000 or so clones listed, 88% were seen once; the top ten hold 10%. The data derive from a study of blood T cell repertoires in COVID-19. Study overall: Samples representing acute and convalescent COVID-19 were sourced from the United States, Italy and Spain. PBMCs, B-cell-depleted T cells, or T cells provided the cDNA or gDNA that made up the material.

V was clipped by 7 bases and J by 4 bases, with 17 bases between them. Germline assignment: CDR1 WNHNN and CDR2 SYGVQD (reference sequence). The CDR3 totals 15 residues. The sample consisted of peripheral blood. The V gene is TRBV10-1, the J gene TRBJ1-5; no clear D. The receptor's source is a man aged 45-65 years with acute or convalescent COVID-19. CDR3 sequence reads: CASIPGRRTNQPQHF. DNA of the CDR3: TGCGCCAGCATCCCGGGGAGACGAACAAATCAGCCCCAGCATTTT.